These 5 T cell receptor beta chains were all obtained from the same sample, sequenced in a study of blood T cell repertoires in COVID-19. The repertoire was sequenced with immunoSEQ multiplex PCR; TCRdb's copy has only in-frame clones and lacks some. The data show some 270,000 clones, about four fifths seen once. The material sequenced was peripheral blood. These receptors were collected from a person between 65 and 79 years old with COVID-19, enrolled during active disease.

The V and J genes are TRBV7-9 and TRBJ1-5, with D maybe TRBD1 (5 bases). The CDR3 extends over 18 amino acids. V lost 2 bases, J lost 0 bases, and 17 bases lay in between. CDR1 is SEHNR and CDR2 is FQNEAQ in the germline V gene (reference sequence). The CDR3 sequence is CASSLFPQGQYSNQPQHF. The CDR3, as DNA: TGTGCCAGCAGCTTATTCCCCCAGGGCCAATATAGCAATCAGCCCCAGCATTTT.

The chain links TRBV29-1 to TRBJ1-2; tentatively, D is TRBD1 (6 bases). The CDR3 covers 13 residues. V was cut by 7 bases and J by 3 bases, with 15 bases left in between. Germline lookup yields CDR1 SQVTM and CDR2 ANQGSEA. The CDR3 sequence is CSAATQGYYGYTF. CDR3 bases: TGCAGCGCGGCCACCCAGGGGTACTATGGCTACACCTTC.

The chain combines TRBV4-1 with TRBJ2-1, with D maybe TRBD2 (6 bases). The V end lost 0 bases, the J end lost 0 bases, and 9 bases lay between the germline ends. Germline V gene lookup returns CDR1 MGHRA and CDR2 YSYEKL. The CDR3 loop spans 16 amino acids. The CDR3 is CASSQEFGSSYNEQFF. The CDR3 nucleotides are TGCGCCAGCAGCCAAGAATTCGGGAGCTCCTACAATGAGCAGTTCTTC.

The chain couples TRBV7-6 to TRBJ2-1, with D perhaps TRBD2 (5 bases). Germline CDR1 SGHVS, CDR2 FNYEAQ. This CDR3 region has 14 residues. Trimming took off 4 bases at V and 3 bases at J, with 10 bases between the two ends. CDR3 protein: CASSSMRDYNEQFF. The CDR3 DNA reads TGTGCCAGCAGCTCTATGAGGGACTACAATGAGCAGTTCTTC.

The sample holds a few counts of this clone. The J gene is TRBJ1-3, the V gene TRBV6-5, with D perhaps TRBD1 (5 bases). Germline values: CDR1 MNHEY, CDR2 SVGAGI. Trimming removed 7 bases at V and 2 bases at J, with 15 bases between. This CDR3 region has 15 residues. This CDR3 reads CASTPGRVPGNTIYF. The CDR3, as DNA: TGTGCCAGCACTCCCGGCAGGGTTCCTGGAAACACCATATATTTT.